These T cell receptor beta chains were read from a single sample in a study of T cells in Graves' hyperthyroidism and ophthalmopathy. TCRdb re-called the multiplex PCR reads with MiXCR, one entry per CDR3 protein. The sample lists roughly 330,000 distinct CDR3 sequences; roughly 15% were seen once. The sequencing sample was made of blood. These receptors all stem from a man younger than 45 with Graves' hyperthyroidism. The CDR3 runs from the conserved cysteine through the conserved F or W. A D gene is named only where the DNA matches it firmly. The size of a clone is reported for some rows only, either as once, few or many, or as a class for expanded clones.

j_gene,abundance,d_gene,v_gene,CDR3nt,CDR3aa
TRBJ1-2,-,TRBD1,TRBV13,TGTGCCAGCAGCCTAAGGAAGACAGGGGACTATGGCTACACCTTC,CASSLRKTGDYGYTF
TRBJ2-4,few,-,TRBV20-1,TGCAGTGCTATCCAGATCAAAAACATTCAGTACTTC,CSAIQIKNIQYF
TRBJ2-2,few,-,TRBV5-1,TGCGCCAGCAGCCAAATGGGGGATAGGTCCGGGGAGCTGTTTTTT,CASSQMGDRSGELFF
TRBJ2-3,few,-,TRBV6-1,TGTGCCAGCAGTGGACCCCCGGAGTCTTGGGCTGCGCAGTATTTT,CASSGPPESWAAQYF
TRBJ1-5,-,-,TRBV7-8,TGTGCCAGCAGCTTAGTCCCCTGGAGTCGAAAAGGTAGCAATCAGCCCCCGCATTTT,CASSLVPWSRKGSNQPPHF
TRBJ2-1,-,TRBD2,TRBV12-3/TRBV12-4,TGTGCCAGCATCGGCGGGAGGGGGGACAATGAGCAGTTCTTC,CASIGGRGDNEQFF
TRBJ2-1,many,TRBD2,TRBV2,TGTGCCAGCAAACAAGCGGGAAGGTCCTACAATGAGCAGTTCTTC,CASKQAGRSYNEQFF
TRBJ2-1,few,TRBD2,TRBV6-2/TRBV6-3,TGTGCCAGCAGTTTATTCCTAGCGGGAGGGCCAAGGATCCCGGGTGAGCAGTTCTTC,CASSLFLAGGPRIPGEQFF
TRBJ1-4,many,-,TRBV28,TGTGCCAGCAGCCCCGGGTGGGGTGAAAAACTGTTTTTT,CASSPGWGEKLFF
TRBJ2-1,many,TRBD2,TRBV19,TGTGCCAGTAGTAGGCTAGCGGGAGGTTGGCAGTTCTTC,CASSRLAGGWQFF
TRBJ2-5,many,TRBD2,TRBV30,TGTGCCCAGGGTGCTAGCGGACGGAAGACCCAGTACTTC,CAQGASGRKTQYF
TRBJ2-1,many,-,TRBV11-3,TGTGCCAGCAGCTCAGTTGCTGAGCAGTTCTTC,CASSSVAEQFF
TRBJ2-1,many,-,TRBV20-1,TGCAGTGCTCGAACAGGTACTGAGCAGTTCTTC,CSARTGTEQFF
TRBJ2-7,few,-,TRBV3-1,TGTGCCAGCAGCCAAGGACCAGGCGAGCAGTACTTC,CASSQGPGEQYF
TRBJ2-1,many,-,TRBV12-3/TRBV12-4,TGTGCCAGCAGTTTAAGAGTACGGGGCGGTGAGCAGTTCTTC,CASSLRVRGGEQFF
TRBJ2-1,-,TRBD2,TRBV3-1,TGTGCCAGCAGCCCCCGAGGGACTATGAGCTCCTACAATGAGCAGTTCTTC,CASSPRGTMSSYNEQFF
TRBJ1-6,-,-,TRBV5-5,TGTGCCAGCAGACAGGGAGATAATTCACCCCTCCACTTT,CASRQGDNSPLHF
TRBJ1-1,many,-,TRBV27,TGTGCCAGCAGTTTAAGGAGGGTCACTGAAGCTTTCTTT,CASSLRRVTEAFF
TRBJ2-3,-,-,TRBV20-1,TGCAGTGCCGACTCCCCACTAGATACGCAGTATTTT,CSADSPLDTQYF
TRBJ1-6,-,-,TRBV24-1,TGTGCCACCAGTGATCCCCGGATCCCCAATTCACCCCTCCACTTT,CATSDPRIPNSPLHF
TRBJ2-6,-,-,TRBV5-1,TGCGCCAGCAGCTTTAGACAGGTCTCTGGGGCCAACGTCCTGACTTTC,CASSFRQVSGANVLTF
TRBJ2-3,many,-,TRBV27,TGTGCCACCGCGGTTCTCACAGATACGCAGTATTTT,CATAVLTDTQYF
TRBJ2-5,few,-,TRBV12-3/TRBV12-4,TGTGCCAGCAGTAACGACAGGGGACCTTCTAGCGGGACCCAAGAGACCCAGTACTTC,CASSNDRGPSSGTQETQYF
TRBJ1-1,many,-,TRBV19,TGTGCCAGTAGTATAGATGTCGCCAGTTTGAACACTGAAGCTTTCTTT,CASSIDVASLNTEAFF
TRBJ1-2,many,-,TRBV5-1,TGCGCCAGCAGCGACATGACAGCGTTCTATGGCTACACCTTC,CASSDMTAFYGYTF
TRBJ2-5,-,-,TRBV2,TGTGCCAGCAGTAAGAGGGAAGAGACCCAGTACTTC,CASSKREETQYF
TRBJ2-5,-,-,TRBV5-1,TGCGCCCGCAGCTTGGCCAGGGTTCTGGACTCCAGCCAAGAGACCCAGTACTTC,CARSLARVLDSSQETQYF
TRBJ2-7,many,TRBD1,TRBV5-1,TGCGCCAGCAGCTCCCGGATTTGGACAGGGGCGGACGAGCAGTACTTC,CASSSRIWTGADEQYF
TRBJ2-3,-,TRBD2,TRBV7-2,TGTGCCGGAGGGGCCGGGGGGGATGCGCAGTATTTT,CAGGAGGDAQYF
TRBJ1-2,many,-,TRBV18,TGTGCCAGCTCAAGCGGGGAGGTCTATGGCTACACCTTC,CASSSGEVYGYTF
TRBJ2-3,-,-,TRBV15,TGTGCCACCAGCAGAGGCCGGGACAGCACAGATACGCAGTATTTT,CATSRGRDSTDTQYF
TRBJ2-1,many,TRBD1,TRBV12-3/TRBV12-4,TGTGCCAGCAGTTTCCCCTTACAGGGGGCGCGGAATGAGCAGTTCTTC,CASSFPLQGARNEQFF
TRBJ2-2,-,TRBD2,TRBV5-4,TGTGCCAGCAGCCAAGGGACTAGCTATACCGGGGAGCTGTTTTTT,CASSQGTSYTGELFF
TRBJ2-1,-,-,TRBV2,TGTGCCAGCAGCGGTGCCAACCCGTCCTACAATGAGCAGTTCTTC,CASSGANPSYNEQFF
TRBJ2-1,-,TRBD2,TRBV20-1,TGCAGTGCTCACGACCTACTAAAAGCGGGAGGGCCCCGAACGGTTGAGCAGTTCTTC,CSAHDLLKAGGPRTVEQFF
TRBJ2-7,many,-,TRBV18,TGTGCCAGCTCACCACAGGGGGGTGGACTCCGCGAGCAGTACTTC,CASSPQGGGLREQYF
TRBJ2-7,many,-,TRBV2,TGTGCCAGCAGCCCACCCGGGCCCTACGAGCAGTACTTC,CASSPPGPYEQYF
TRBJ2-1,-,TRBD1,TRBV7-2,TGTGCCAGCAGCCATTGGACAGGGTACTACAATGAGCAGTTCTTC,CASSHWTGYYNEQFF
TRBJ1-6,many,-,TRBV4-1,TGCGCCAGCAGCCGGGACGGAGCGTCCCTCCACTTT,CASSRDGASLHF
TRBJ2-7,-,-,TRBV20-1,TGCAGTGCTAGAGATCCAGGGAGGACGTACGAGCAGTACTTC,CSARDPGRTYEQYF
TRBJ1-6,many,-,TRBV7-9,TGTGCCAGCAGCTTAGGCGGTAATTCACCCCTCCACTTT,CASSLGGNSPLHF
TRBJ2-3,-,-,TRBV9,TGTGCCAGCAGAGACTCCAAGGGCACAGATACGCAGTATTTT,CASRDSKGTDTQYF
TRBJ2-7,many,-,TRBV3-1,TGTGCCAGCAGCCAAGGGCGCGCAACTGCCTACGAGCAGTACTTC,CASSQGRATAYEQYF
TRBJ1-6,-,-,TRBV7-9,TGTGCCAGCAGCTTAGCGTCGGGCGTCTCACCCCTCCACTTT,CASSLASGVSPLHF
TRBJ2-1,few,TRBD2,TRBV5-1,TGCGCCACCGCCTGGGGACTAGGCAATGAGCAGTTCTTC,CATAWGLGNEQFF
TRBJ2-3,many,TRBD2,TRBV2,TGTGCCAGCAGCACGACCGGACTAGCGGATCTCACAGATACGCAGTATTTT,CASSTTGLADLTDTQYF
TRBJ2-3,few,-,TRBV20-1,TGCAGTGCTAGAGAACCTAGAAGGTATTCGAACACAGATACGCAGTATTTT,CSAREPRRYSNTDTQYF
TRBJ1-5,few,-,TRBV18,TGTGCCAGCTCTGAAAGAGATCAGCCCCAGCATTTT,CASSERDQPQHF
TRBJ2-7,few,-,TRBV9,TGTGCCAGCAGCGTAGAAGGGACCACAGCCTACGAGCAGTACTTC,CASSVEGTTAYEQYF
TRBJ1-1,many,-,TRBV7-9,TGTGCCAGCAGCTTTAGGGACTCGTCGAACACTGAAGCTTTCTTT,CASSFRDSSNTEAFF
TRBJ2-1,-,-,TRBV18,TGTGCCAGCTCACCCGGGGGCCGAGACAATGAGCAGTTCTTC,CASSPGGRDNEQFF
TRBJ2-4,many,-,TRBV28,TGTGCCAGCAGTCCTTGGAGGTCCCGACCGTACTTC,CASSPWRSRPYF
TRBJ2-7,many,TRBD2,TRBV2,TGTGCCAGCAAGTTGGGCGGGAGGGATTACGAGCAGTACTTC,CASKLGGRDYEQYF
TRBJ2-3,many,-,TRBV20-1,TGCAGTGCTAGGGATAGACATGAATCAGATACGCAGTATTTT,CSARDRHESDTQYF
TRBJ2-7,many,TRBD1,TRBV5-1,TGCGCCAGCAGTTTCCCCGGGACAGGACCAACCTACGAGCAGTACTTC,CASSFPGTGPTYEQYF
TRBJ2-1,-,TRBD2,TRBV6-5,TGTGCCAGCAGTTACTCGAAGTGGACTAGCGTTCGCTACCCCCTTGGAGAGCAGTTCTTC,CASSYSKWTSVRYPLGEQFF
TRBJ1-6,few,TRBD1,TRBV20-1,TGCAGTGCTAGAATACAGGGGAATTCACCCCTCCACTTT,CSARIQGNSPLHF
TRBJ2-1,many,TRBD2,TRBV11-2,TGTGCCAGCAGCTTAGAGGGGGGACTAGTCGATGAGCAGTTCTTC,CASSLEGGLVDEQFF
TRBJ1-2,-,-,TRBV7-9,TGTGCCAGCAGCTACAATGGCCAGCCCATCTATGGCTACACCTTC,CASSYNGQPIYGYTF
TRBJ2-7,many,TRBD2,TRBV4-2,TGTGCCAGCAGCCAAGATTCGCGGACTAGCGGGAGGGCTGGAAGCTCCTACGAGCAGTACTTC,CASSQDSRTSGRAGSSYEQYF